The 9 T cell receptor beta chains below all came from one sample that was sequenced in a study of beta chain features in type 1 diabetes. Expressed TCRB transcripts were sequenced because the entire RNA isolate underwent reverse transcription. Some clones are missing from TCRdb's copy, which holds only in-frame ones; the method was immunoSEQ multiplex PCR. The data contain 200,000 to 250,000 clones, about 30% of them singletons. The sequenced material came from central memory CD4+ T cells from blood. The receptors stem from a young man in good health.

The sample holds one count of this clone. The V gene is TRBV7-8, the J gene TRBJ2-7, with D hard to call. The CDR3 is 16 amino acids. The germline V and J ends were trimmed by 1 base and 0 bases, with 13 bases remaining between them. From germline, CDR1 is SGHVS and CDR2 FQNEAQ. CDR3 nucleotides: TGTGCCAGCAGCTTAGAATCGGCGGTCAGCTCCTACGAGCAGTACTTC. Translation gives CASSLESAVSSYEQYF.

This clone has only a few counts. The chain links TRBV18 to TRBJ2-5; D remains unclear. The CDR3 consists of 13 residues. Per the germline V gene, CDR1 is KGHSH and CDR2 is LQKENI. The V end lost 6 bases, the J end lost 5 bases, and 13 bases lay between the germline ends. The CDR3 DNA follows: TGTGCCAGCTCCTCTAACCCCGGGGAGACCCAGTACTTC. Its translation is CASSSNPGETQYF.

The genes are TRBV6-5 and TRBJ2-1, with D perhaps TRBD2 (6 bases). With 6 bases removed from V and 4 bases from J, the gap between germline ends came to 13 bases. CDR1 is MNHEY and CDR2 is SVGAGI in the germline V gene. CDR3 length: 14 amino acids. The DNA of the CDR3 is TGTGCCAGCAGAGACGTAGCGGCGTACAATGAGCAGTTCTTC. Amino acids: CASRDVAAYNEQFF.

This clone appeared a few times. The J gene is TRBJ2-1, the V gene TRBV7-2, with 8 positions matching TRBD1. J lost 6 bases, V lost 4 bases, and 14 bases had no gene match. Looked up from germline, CDR1 is SGHTA and CDR2 is FQGNSA. The CDR3 covers 17 residues. The CDR3 sequence is CASSSGQGTLRGNEQFF. In DNA form, the CDR3 reads TGTGCCAGCAGCTCCGGACAGGGCACATTGCGTGGCAATGAGCAGTTCTTC. Supplemented by reference TRBV7-2 and TRBJ2-1, the full variable domain reads GAGVSQSPSNKVTEKGKDVELRCDPISGHTALYWYRQSLGQGLEFLIYFQGNSAPDKSGLPSDRFSAERTGGSVSTLTIQRTQQEDSAVYLCASSSGQGTLRGNEQFFGPGTRLTVL.

A single count supports this clone. The rearrangement links TRBV4-2 to TRBJ2-1; D is ambiguous. From germline, CDR1 is LGHNA and CDR2 YNFKEQ. CDR3 size: 15 residues. The V end was cut by 3 bases, the J end by 5 bases, with 14 bases between. For the CDR3, the DNA is TGTGCCAGCAGCCATTGGTGGGATCCGGACAATGAGCAGTTCTTC. It is translated as CASSHWWDPDNEQFF.

The V gene is TRBV30, the J gene TRBJ1-2, with D unclear. Germline CDR1 GTSNPN, CDR2 SVGIG (reference sequence). The V gene lost 3 bases and the J gene lost 6 bases, with 14 bases spanning the gap. The CDR3 loop spans 13 amino acids. CDR3 loop: CAWRTGPGDGYTF. As DNA, the CDR3 is TGTGCCTGGAGGACGGGCCCCGGAGATGGCTACACCTTC.

The V call is TRBV27, the J call TRBJ2-1; maybe TRBD2 (6 bases). Trimming removed 2 bases from V and 0 bases from J, with 11 bases in between. Germline CDR1 reads MNHEY; CDR2 reads SMNVEV (reference sequence). This CDR3 is built from 16 residues. As DNA, the CDR3 is TGTGCCAGCAGTTTACTAGCGCTTAGCTCCTACAATGAGCAGTTCTTC. Translating it yields CASSLLALSSYNEQFF.

This clone was seen a handful of times. The V gene is TRBV5-1, the J gene TRBJ1-1, with a possible D match to TRBD1 (6 bases). The CDR3 contains 14 residues. Germline V CDR1 and CDR2: SGHRS, YFSETQ. V dropped 1 base and J dropped 1 base, with 8 bases sitting between them. CDR3 DNA sequence: TGCGCCAGCAGCTTGTCAGGGGCGAACACTGAAGCTTTCTTT. It encodes CASSLSGANTEAFF.

The J gene is TRBJ2-3, the V gene TRBV10-3; possible D gene TRBD1, 5 bases. Looked up from germline, CDR1 is ENHRY and CDR2 is SYGVKD. Trimming cost V 7 bases and J 6 bases, with 14 bases left between them. The CDR3 covers 13 residues. The CDR3 region has the DNA TGTGCCATCAACAAGGGGTTCGTGGATACGCAGTATTTT. It codes for CAINKGFVDTQYF.